Below, 16 T cell receptor beta chains from the same sample are listed, as sequenced in a study of cytomegalovirus exposure and HLA in healthy donors. PCR amplification relied on 60 Vbeta primers (plus 13 Jbeta primers). Sequencing was performed with immunoSEQ multiplex PCR; in TCRdb, only in-frame clones are kept and a portion is missing. There are about 160,000 clones in the sample; 60% to 85% occur only once, and roughly 6.3% lies in the top ten. Sample: PBMCs. These receptors came from a man between 45 and 60 years old in good health and CMV-seropositive.

This chain links TRBV2 with TRBJ2-7, with 7 bases that match TRBD2. There are 16 residues in the CDR3. Germline CDR1 reads SNHLY; CDR2 reads FYNNEI. The V segment lost 8 bases and the J segment 5 bases; nucleotides outside the gene matches: 18. The CDR3, as DNA: TGTGCCAGCGACGACGGTTTGGGGGAGGGCCAGAACGAGCAGTACTTC. This sequence encodes CASDDGLGEGQNEQYF.

In regard to this clone: This sample includes further DNA sequences coding for the same CDR3. The chain employs TRBV18 and TRBJ2-1; 8 nucleotides match TRBD2. V lost 3 bases to trimming and J lost 4 bases; unmatched junction nucleotides: 8. CDR3 size: 16 residues. Germline assignment: CDR1 KGHSH and CDR2 LQKENI. CDR3 nucleotide sequence: TGTGCCAGCTCACCGCCGGGAGGGGGTGGATACAATGAGCAGTTCTTC. Its translation is CASSPPGGGGYNEQFF. Combining the CDR3 with reference TRBV18 and TRBJ2-1 gives the whole variable domain NAGVMQNPRHLVRRRGQEARLRCSPMKGHSHVYWYRQLPEEGLKFMVYLQKENIIDESGMPKERFSAEFPKEGPSILRIQQVVRGDSAAYFCASSPPGGGGYNEQFFGPGTRLTVL.

The V and J genes are TRBV18 and TRBJ1-3, with D uncertain. The CDR3 sequence is 15 residues long. CDR1 KGHSH and CDR2 LQKENI come from the germline V gene. The V and J ends lost 6 bases and 0 bases respectively, with 12 bases between them. The CDR3 is CASSLYGVSGNTIYF. CDR3 bases: TGTGCCAGCTCCCTTTACGGGGTCTCTGGAAACACCATATATTTT.

This clone was found once. This sequence joins TRBV4-1 and TRBJ2-1; 9 bases map to TRBD2. Germline-derived CDR1 and CDR2 are MGHRA and YSYEKL. CDR3 length equals 20 residues. Germline trimming cut 0 bases from V and 1 base from J; bases unmatched to any gene: 13. In DNA, the CDR3 is TGCGCCAGCAGCCAAGATTTTCGGCGGGAGGGCCTAGTATCCTACAATGAGCAGTTCTTC. It codes for CASSQDFRREGLVSYNEQFF.

This clone was detected once. The V call is TRBV5-1, the J call TRBJ2-7, with 13 bases matching TRBD2. V shed 0 bases, J shed 5 bases, and the junction held 2 bases outside the gene matches. CDR3 length: 15 amino acids. Germline V lookup: CDR1 SGHRS, CDR2 YFSETQ. The CDR3 region is CASSLVLAGGNEQYF. In DNA form, the CDR3 reads TGCGCCAGCAGCTTGGTACTAGCGGGAGGGAACGAGCAGTACTTC. The entire variable domain, with the rest obtained from reference TRBV5-1 and TRBJ2-7, is as follows: KAGVTQTPRYLIKTRGQQVTLSCSPISGHRSVSWYQQTPGQGLQFLFEYFSETQRNKGNFPGRFSGRQFSNSRSEMNVSTLELGDSALYLCASSLVLAGGNEQYFGPGTRLTVT.

The V and J genes are TRBV7-2 and TRBJ2-5; perhaps TRBD2 as D (6 bases). Trimming took 5 bases from V and 4 from J, leaving 11 bases between them. Germline CDR1 SGHTA, CDR2 FQGNSA. The CDR3 has 13 amino acids. The CDR3 nucleotides are TGTGCCAGCAGCCCTTTCGGGAGAGAGACCCAGTACTTC. It is translated as CASSPFGRETQYF.

The V gene is TRBV19, the J gene TRBJ2-5; D unclear. The CDR3 extends over 12 amino acids. Per germline, CDR1 LNHDA and CDR2 SQIVND (reference sequence). The V end was cut by 6 bases, the J end by 0 bases, with 5 bases between. CDR3 DNA sequence: TGTGCCAGTAGCCCCAACCAAGAGACCCAGTACTTC. It yields the protein CASSPNQETQYF.

This rearrangement joins TRBV28 to TRBJ1-2, with TRBD1 as a possible D gene (5 bases). Germline loops: CDR1 MDHEN, CDR2 SYDVKM. The CDR3 sequence is 17 residues long. V lost 3 bases, J lost 0 bases, and 17 bases lay in between. CDR3 in amino acids: CASSLGLTENSNYGYTF. The CDR3 coding sequence is TGTGCCAGCAGTTTGGGCCTGACAGAAAATTCTAACTATGGCTACACCTTC.

The chain combines TRBV2 with TRBJ2-1; 10 bases are shared with TRBD2. The germline gives CDR1 SNHLY, CDR2 FYNNEI. V lost 5 bases and J lost 5; bases outside the gene matches: 6. There are 15 residues in the CDR3. CDR3 coding DNA: TGTGCCAGCAGTAAGGGACTAGCGATGAACAATGAGCAGTTCTTC. Its translation: CASSKGLAMNNEQFF.

The sample holds one count of this clone. V usage is TRBV11-2 and J usage is TRBJ2-1, with D perhaps matching TRBD1 (6 bases). The CDR3 runs to 14 residues. Trimming removed 6 bases at V and 3 bases at J, with 12 bases between. Germline lookup yields CDR1 SGHAT and CDR2 FQNNGV. CDR3: CASSRRDIYNEQFF. The CDR3, as DNA: TGTGCCAGCAGTCGCCGGGACATCTACAATGAGCAGTTCTTC.

The chain combines TRBV11-3 with TRBJ2-5; 7 bases line up with TRBD2. The germline V gene encodes CDR1 SGHNT and CDR2 YENEEA. The length of the CDR3 is 15 residues. Trimming removed 1 base from V and 0 bases from J; junction bases left unmatched: 2. CDR3 sequence reads: CASSLGTSDQETQYF. CDR3 nucleotide sequence: TGTGCCAGCAGCTTAGGTACTAGCGACCAAGAGACCCAGTACTTC.

This rearrangement joins TRBV29-1 to TRBJ1-3; D is uncertain. This CDR3 has 13 amino acids. Trimming stripped 4 bases from V and 0 bases from J, with 7 bases between. CDR1 SQVTM and CDR2 ANQGSEA come from the germline V gene. DNA of the CDR3: TGCAGCGTTGTTGAGAGCTCTGGAAACACCATATATTTT. Its translation: CSVVESSGNTIYF.

This chain's CDR3 is CASRDRGRETQYF. CDR3 in DNA: TGTGCCAGCAGGGACAGGGGCAGGGAGACCCAGTACTTC. V is TRBV27 and J is TRBJ2-5; 9 positions match TRBD1. This CDR3 contains 13 residues. V trimming: 6 bases; J trimming: 5 bases; junction bases outside the gene matches: 4. Germline-derived CDR1 and CDR2 are MNHEY and SMNVEV (reference sequence).

The genes are TRBV28 and TRBJ1-1, with D uncertain. CDR3 length: 14 residues. The germline gives CDR1 MDHEN, CDR2 SYDVKM. Trimming pared 5 bases from V and 1 base from J, leaving 11 bases between. The CDR3 DNA sequence: TGTGCCAGCAGTCCCCTCCGGGAGAACACTGAAGCTTTCTTT. This translates into CASSPLRENTEAFF.

The rearrangement uses TRBV7-9 and TRBJ2-7; TRBD2 matches 12 bases. The V and J ends lost 2 bases and 5 bases, in that order; junction bases with no gene match: 7. The V gene's germline CDR1 is SEHNR and CDR2 FQNEAQ (reference sequence). The CDR3 extends over 16 amino acids. CDR3 sequence (DNA): TGTGCCAGCAGCTTAAACCTAGCGGGAGGGCACCACGAGCAGTACTTC. Its protein product is CASSLNLAGGHHEQYF.

This chain joins TRBV6-7 and TRBJ2-2; 7 nucleotides align to TRBD1. TRBV6-7 is flagged as an ORF with uncertain function. Trimming cost V 6 bases and J 6 bases; bases outside gene matches: 16. The CDR3 covers 17 residues. The CDR3 spells CASRQLRTGVRPGELFF. CDR3 DNA: TGTGCCAGCAGACAACTAAGGACAGGTGTTCGACCCGGGGAGCTGTTTTTT.